This TCR beta chain derives from a study of cytomegalovirus exposure and HLA in healthy donors. The PCR contained 60 Vbeta and 13 Jbeta primers. TCRdb's table, derived via immunoSEQ multiplex PCR, lists solely in-frame clones and lacks some. The table includes 150,000 to 200,000 clones, 60% to 85% detected once. Trimming stripped 1 base from V and 7 bases from J, with 16 bases between. The CDR3 contains 16 residues. Germline CDR1 and CDR2: MNHNS and SASEGT. Sequenced material: PBMCs. V usage is TRBV6-1 and J usage is TRBJ1-4; perhaps TRBD1 as D (6 bases). The sequence came from a woman aged 40 to 49 in good health and CMV-seronegative. In nucleotides, the CDR3 is TGTGCCAGCAGTGAAGAAGTAGGACAGTGGGGTGAAAAACTGTTTTTT. It translates to CASSEEVGQWGEKLFF.